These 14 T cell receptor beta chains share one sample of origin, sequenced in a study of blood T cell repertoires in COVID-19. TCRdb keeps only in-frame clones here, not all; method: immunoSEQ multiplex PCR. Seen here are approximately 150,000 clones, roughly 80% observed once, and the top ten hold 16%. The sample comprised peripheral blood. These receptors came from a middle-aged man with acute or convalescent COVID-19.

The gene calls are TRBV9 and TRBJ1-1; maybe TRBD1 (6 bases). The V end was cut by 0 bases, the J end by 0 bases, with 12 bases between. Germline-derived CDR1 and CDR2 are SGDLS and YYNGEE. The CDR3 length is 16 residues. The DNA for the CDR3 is TGTGCCAGCAGCGTAGGTCCAGGGGTCATGAACACTGAAGCTTTCTTT. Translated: CASSVGPGVMNTEAFF.

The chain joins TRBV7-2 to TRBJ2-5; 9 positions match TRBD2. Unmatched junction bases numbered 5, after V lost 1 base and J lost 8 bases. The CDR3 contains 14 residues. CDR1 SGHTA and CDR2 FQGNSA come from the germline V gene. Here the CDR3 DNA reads TGTGCCAGCAGCTTAGTAACAGCGGGGGGCACCCAGTACTTC. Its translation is CASSLVTAGGTQYF.

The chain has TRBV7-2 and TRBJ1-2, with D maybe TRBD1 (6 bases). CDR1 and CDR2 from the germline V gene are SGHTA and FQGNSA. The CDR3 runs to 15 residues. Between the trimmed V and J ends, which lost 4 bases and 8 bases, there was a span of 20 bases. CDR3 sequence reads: CASSSRPGELDGYTF. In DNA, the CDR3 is TGTGCCAGCAGCTCCCGGCCAGGGGAACTCGACGGCTACACCTTC.

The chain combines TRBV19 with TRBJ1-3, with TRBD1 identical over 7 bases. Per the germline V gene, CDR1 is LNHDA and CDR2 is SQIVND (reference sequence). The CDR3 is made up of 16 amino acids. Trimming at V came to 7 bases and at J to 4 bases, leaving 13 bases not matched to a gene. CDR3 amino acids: CASTTRDRRRGNTIYF. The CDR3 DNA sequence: TGTGCCAGTACAACACGGGACAGACGGCGCGGAAACACCATATATTTT. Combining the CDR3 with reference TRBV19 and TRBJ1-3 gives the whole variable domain DGGITQSPKYLFRKEGQNVTLSCEQNLNHDAMYWYRQDPGQGLRLIYYSQIVNDFQKGDIAEGYSVSREKKESFPLTVTSAQKNPTAFYLCASTTRDRRRGNTIYFGEGSWLTVV.

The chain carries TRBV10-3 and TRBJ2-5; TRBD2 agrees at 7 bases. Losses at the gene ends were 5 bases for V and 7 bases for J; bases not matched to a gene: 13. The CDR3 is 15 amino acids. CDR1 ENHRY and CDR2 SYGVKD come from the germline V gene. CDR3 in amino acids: CAISNPPAGGGTQYF. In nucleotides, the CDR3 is TGTGCCATCAGTAACCCGCCAGCTGGGGGGGGGACCCAGTACTTC.

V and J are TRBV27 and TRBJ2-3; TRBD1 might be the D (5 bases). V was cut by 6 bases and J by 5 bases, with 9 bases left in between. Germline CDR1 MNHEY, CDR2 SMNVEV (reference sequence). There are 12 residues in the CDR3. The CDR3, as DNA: TGTGCCAGCAGGAGTCAGGGAGATACGCAGTATTTT. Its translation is CASRSQGDTQYF.

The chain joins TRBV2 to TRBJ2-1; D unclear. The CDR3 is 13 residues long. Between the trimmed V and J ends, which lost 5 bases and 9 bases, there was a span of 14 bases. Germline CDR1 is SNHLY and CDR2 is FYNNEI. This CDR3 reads CASSLDSRSEQFF. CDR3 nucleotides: TGTGCCAGCAGTTTGGATTCGAGGAGTGAGCAGTTCTTC.

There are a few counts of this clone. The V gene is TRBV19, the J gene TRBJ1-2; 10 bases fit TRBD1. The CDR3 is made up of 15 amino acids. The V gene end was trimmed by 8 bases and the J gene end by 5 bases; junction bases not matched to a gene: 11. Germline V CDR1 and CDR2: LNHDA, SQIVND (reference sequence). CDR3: CASGGDRGSRYGYTF. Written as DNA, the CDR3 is TGTGCCAGTGGGGGGGACAGGGGAAGTCGGTATGGCTACACCTTC. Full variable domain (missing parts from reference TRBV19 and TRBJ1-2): DGGITQSPKYLFRKEGQNVTLSCEQNLNHDAMYWYRQDPGQGLRLIYYSQIVNDFQKGDIAEGYSVSREKKESFPLTVTSAQKNPTAFYLCASGGDRGSRYGYTFGSGTRLTVV.

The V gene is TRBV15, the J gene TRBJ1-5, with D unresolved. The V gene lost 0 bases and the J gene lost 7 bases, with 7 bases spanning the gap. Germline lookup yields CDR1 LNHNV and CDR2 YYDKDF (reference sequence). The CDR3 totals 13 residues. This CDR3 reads CATSRDRGQPQHF. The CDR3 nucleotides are TGTGCCACCAGCAGAGATAGAGGCCAGCCCCAGCATTTT.

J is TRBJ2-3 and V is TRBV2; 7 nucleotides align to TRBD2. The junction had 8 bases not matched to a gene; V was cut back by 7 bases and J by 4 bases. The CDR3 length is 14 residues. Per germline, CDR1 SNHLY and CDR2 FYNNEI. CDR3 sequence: CASMAGVSADTQYF. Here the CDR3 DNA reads TGTGCCAGCATGGCGGGGGTGTCTGCAGATACGCAGTATTTT.

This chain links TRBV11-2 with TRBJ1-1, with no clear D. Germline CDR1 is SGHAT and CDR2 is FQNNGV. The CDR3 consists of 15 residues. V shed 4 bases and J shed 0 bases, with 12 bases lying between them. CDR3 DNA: TGTGCCAGCAGCTCTAGTACACTTATGAACACTGAAGCTTTCTTT. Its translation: CASSSSTLMNTEAFF.

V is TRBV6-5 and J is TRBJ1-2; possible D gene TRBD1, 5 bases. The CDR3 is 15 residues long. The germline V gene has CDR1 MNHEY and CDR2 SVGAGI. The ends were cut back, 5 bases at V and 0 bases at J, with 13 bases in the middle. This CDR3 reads CASSPRDGPNYGYTF. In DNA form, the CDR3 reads TGTGCCAGCAGTCCGCGGGACGGGCCTAACTATGGCTACACCTTC.

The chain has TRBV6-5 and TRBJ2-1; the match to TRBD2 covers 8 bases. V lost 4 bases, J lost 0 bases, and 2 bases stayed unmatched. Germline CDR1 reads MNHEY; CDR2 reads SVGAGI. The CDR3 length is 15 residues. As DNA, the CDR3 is TGTGCCAGCAGTTTAGCGGGGAGCTCCTACAATGAGCAGTTCTTC. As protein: CASSLAGSSYNEQFF.

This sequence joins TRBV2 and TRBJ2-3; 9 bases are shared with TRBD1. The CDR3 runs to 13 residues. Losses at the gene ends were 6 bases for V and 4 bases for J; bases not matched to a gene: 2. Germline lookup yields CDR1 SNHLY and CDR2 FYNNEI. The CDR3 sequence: CASRDRGPDTQYF. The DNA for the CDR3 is TGTGCCAGCAGGGACAGGGGCCCAGATACGCAGTATTTT.